This TCR beta chain was recorded in a study of CD8 T cells in ankylosing spondylitis. This clonotype was counted a few times. What it binds is not known. The study's findings and limits: The authors reported significant enrichment of disease-linked clones in matched ankylosing spondylitis synovial fluid. A TCR beta motif made of eight highly homologous variants seemed typical of ankylosing spondylitis blood. Peripheral blood samples showed relatively rare disease-linked clones, and these clones were CD8+.

This CDR3 is 13 amino acids long. The germline CDR1 and CDR2 sequences are LGHDT and YNNKEL (reference sequence). Deletions cut 5 bases from V and 3 bases from J, with 10 bases between. 5'-RACE, quantitative and with molecular barcodes, yielded the TCR beta libraries. TCRdb re-called the 5' RACE reads with MiXCR, one entry per CDR3 protein. The profile shows about 360,000 distinct CDR3 sequences, 14% to 15% of them singletons. This clonotype was obtained from a male donor with ankylosing spondylitis or in good health (not recorded which). Sample: blood, either unsorted or a sorted T cell fraction (not recorded which). The J gene is TRBJ2-5, the V gene TRBV3-1; perhaps TRBD1 as D (5 bases). The CDR3 here is CASSWTPKETQYF. The CDR3 DNA reads TGTGCCAGCAGCTGGACACCAAAAGAGACCCAGTACTTC.